Each of the 27 T cell receptor beta chains below was sequenced from the same sample in a study of graft-versus-host responses after intestinal transplantation. Their antigen targets remain unknown. Profiled with immunoSEQ multiplex PCR; TCRdb holds only in-frame clones, not every one. The data hold about 89,000 clones, with just under 95% observed a single time. The specimen comprised unstimulated CD4+ T cells sorted from spleen or lymph node cells, sampled before intestinal transplant. The origin of the receptors is a human donor who received an intestinal transplant.

Here the CDR3 DNA reads TGTGCCTGGAGTATTCGGGCGGGAGTCACCTACGAGCAGTACTTC. Translated: CAWSIRAGVTYEQYF. The J gene is TRBJ2-7, the V gene TRBV30; TRBD2 agrees at 7 bases. The CDR3 consists of 15 residues. V shed 2 bases and J 2 bases; nucleotides not matched to a gene: 9. Germline CDR1 GTSNPN, CDR2 SVGIG (reference sequence).

The chain couples TRBV19 to TRBJ1-2; 8 bases match TRBD1. The CDR3 loop spans 14 amino acids. Germline lookup yields CDR1 LNHDA and CDR2 SQIVND (reference sequence). Germline trimming cut 8 bases from V and 7 bases from J; bases unmatched to any gene: 12. The CDR3 protein is CASQTGQAAGGYTF. The CDR3 DNA reads TGTGCCAGTCAGACGGGACAGGCCGCCGGTGGCTACACCTTC.

V usage is TRBV20-1 and J usage is TRBJ1-1, with D perhaps matching TRBD1 (6 bases). The CDR3 contains 11 residues. Germline V CDR1 and CDR2: DFQATT, SNEGSKA (reference sequence). Trimming removed 6 bases from V and 6 bases from J, with 11 bases in between. The CDR3 loop reads CSARGRPEAFF. In DNA form, the CDR3 reads TGCAGTGCCAGGGGCAGGCCTGAAGCTTTCTTT.

The chain is built from TRBV27 and TRBJ2-1, with 10 bases identical to TRBD1. Losses at the gene ends were 5 bases for V and 7 bases for J; bases not matched to a gene: 11. Germline-derived CDR1 and CDR2 are MNHEY and SMNVEV (reference sequence). The CDR3 extends over 16 amino acids. The CDR3 DNA is TGTGCCAGCAGTCCCATAGGGGACAGGGGCGGGAATGAGCAGTTCTTC. Translation: CASSPIGDRGGNEQFF.

This rearrangement joins TRBV18 to TRBJ2-5; D ambiguous. CDR3 size: 12 residues. Germline values: CDR1 KGHSH, CDR2 LQKENI. V gave up 2 bases and J gave up 5 bases, with 6 bases separating them. CDR3 nucleotide sequence: TGTGCCAGCTCACCATATGGGGAGACCCAGTACTTC. Translation gives CASSPYGETQYF. The complete variable domain, with remaining parts taken from reference TRBV18 and TRBJ2-5, reads NAGVMQNPRHLVRRRGQEARLRCSPMKGHSHVYWYRQLPEEGLKFMVYLQKENIIDESGMPKERFSAEFPKEGPSILRIQQVVRGDSAAYFCASSPYGETQYFGPGTRLLVL.

This chain connects TRBV6-1 to TRBJ2-7, with 9 bases fitting TRBD1. J was trimmed by 4 bases and V by 0 bases; bases with no gene match: 10. Germline lookup yields CDR1 MNHNS and CDR2 SASEGT. The CDR3 is 17 residues long. The CDR3 sequence: CASSEAHSDRGKYEQYF. The DNA for the CDR3 is TGTGCCAGCAGTGAAGCTCACTCGGACAGGGGTAAATACGAGCAGTACTTC.

This clone was picked up one time. The chain has TRBV10-3 and TRBJ2-4; TRBD2 agrees at 8 bases. This CDR3 contains 17 residues. Unmatched junction bases numbered 8, after V lost 4 bases and J lost 0 bases. Per germline, CDR1 ENHRY and CDR2 SYGVKD. The CDR3 sequence: CAISVGGLAGAKNIQYF. The CDR3 DNA follows: TGTGCCATCAGTGTGGGGGGTCTAGCGGGAGCCAAAAACATTCAGTACTTC.

The chain carries TRBV11-2 and TRBJ2-1; 9 bases fit TRBD1. The CDR3 is made up of 14 amino acids. The V gene's germline CDR1 is SGHAT and CDR2 FQNNGV. V lost 0 bases, J lost 6 bases, and 0 bases stayed unmatched. The CDR3 spells CASSLEDRGNEQFF. CDR3 sequence (DNA): TGTGCCAGCAGCTTAGAGGACAGGGGCAATGAGCAGTTCTTC. The entire variable domain, with the rest obtained from reference TRBV11-2 and TRBJ2-1, is as follows: EAGVAQSPRYKIIEKRQSVAFWCNPISGHATLYWYQQILGQGPKLLIQFQNNGVVDDSQLPKDRFSAERLKGVDSTLKIQPAKLEDSAVYLCASSLEDRGNEQFFGPGTRLTVL.

V and J are TRBV5-1 and TRBJ2-7; 7 nucleotides agree with TRBD2. Germline-derived CDR1 and CDR2 are SGHRS and YFSETQ. The CDR3 spans 14 residues. V dropped 4 bases and J dropped 3; count of bases not matched to a gene: 7. CDR3 region: CASSVGGGRYEQYF. CDR3 sequence (DNA): TGCGCCAGCAGCGTTGGCGGGGGTCGCTACGAGCAGTACTTC.

This clone was counted once. The chain couples TRBV7-9 to TRBJ2-6; D is perhaps TRBD1 (5 bases). This CDR3 is built from 16 residues. V was clipped by 4 bases and J by 0 bases, with 10 bases between them. Germline V gene data show CDR1 as SEHNR and CDR2 as FQNEAQ (reference sequence). The CDR3 DNA sequence: TGTGCCAGCAGCTCCGACAGACGCTCTGGGGCCAACGTCCTGACTTTC. Translated: CASSSDRRSGANVLTF.

On this clone itself: One junction end does not reproduce the germline sequence, and a read error may be involved. At the DNA level, this CDR3 is encoded by other sequences in the same sample as well. V is TRBV5-1 and J is TRBJ1-2; 7 bases map to TRBD1. From germline, CDR1 is SGHRS and CDR2 YFSETQ. The CDR3 has 16 residues. CDR3 residues: CASSSGWRGRDYGYTF. The CDR3 DNA follows: TGTGCCAGCAGCTCCGGATGGAGGGGGCGCGACTATGGCTACACCTTC. Full variable domain (remainder filled in from reference TRBV5-1 and TRBJ1-2): KAGVTQTPRYLIKTRGQQVTLSCSPISGHRSVSWYQQTPGQGLQFLFEYFSETQRNKGNFPGRFSGRQFSNSRSEMNVSTLELGDSALYLCASSSGWRGRDYGYTFGSGTRLTVV.

The chain has TRBV11-3 and TRBJ1-1, with TRBD1 matching 7 bases. Losses at the gene ends were 1 base for V and 3 bases for J; bases not matched to a gene: 5. The CDR3 length is 15 residues. Germline V lookup: CDR1 SGHNT, CDR2 YENEEA. This CDR3 is CASSLGGTVDTEAFF. Here the CDR3 DNA reads TGTGCCAGCAGCTTAGGTGGGACAGTTGACACTGAAGCTTTCTTT.

The chain combines TRBV9 with TRBJ2-5, with TRBD1 matching 11 bases. The CDR3 covers 16 residues. Germline V gives CDR1 SGDLS, CDR2 YYNGEE. With V trimmed by 0 bases and J by 5 bases, 6 bases remained unmatched. The DNA of the CDR3 is TGTGCCAGCAGCGTAGCTGGACAGGGGGCGCAGGAGACCCAGTACTTC. The encoded protein is CASSVAGQGAQETQYF. The full variable domain, completed using reference TRBV9 and TRBJ2-5, is DSGVTQTPKHLITATGQRVTLRCSPRSGDLSVYWYQQSLDQGLQFLIQYYNGEERAKGNILERFSAQQFPDLHSELNLSSLELGDSALYFCASSVAGQGAQETQYFGPGTRLLVL.

The chain combines TRBV11-2 with TRBJ2-7; TRBD1 matches at 11 bases. V lost 1 base and J lost 4; bases outside the gene matches: 3. The germline V gene encodes CDR1 SGHAT and CDR2 FQNNGV. The CDR3 is 15 amino acids. The CDR3 DNA is TGTGCCAGCAGCTTAGGGGGACAGGGGGTGTACGAGCAGTACTTC. Protein sequence: CASSLGGQGVYEQYF. Supplemented by reference TRBV11-2 and TRBJ2-7, the full variable domain reads EAGVAQSPRYKIIEKRQSVAFWCNPISGHATLYWYQQILGQGPKLLIQFQNNGVVDDSQLPKDRFSAERLKGVDSTLKIQPAKLEDSAVYLCASSLGGQGVYEQYFGPGTRLTVT.

V usage is TRBV27 and J usage is TRBJ1-2, with a possible D match to TRBD1 (6 bases). This CDR3 region has 17 residues. V was shortened by 6 bases and J by 2 bases, with 22 bases between the two germline ends. In germline, CDR1 is MNHEY, CDR2 SMNVEV (reference sequence). The CDR3: CASSLRYIQGSNYGYTF. In DNA form, the CDR3 reads TGTGCCAGCAGCCTAAGATACATACAGGGATCGAACTATGGCTACACCTTC.

The gene calls are TRBV5-1 and TRBJ2-7; 9 bases fit TRBD2. Germline lookup yields CDR1 SGHRS and CDR2 YFSETQ. This CDR3 has 15 amino acids. V dropped 2 bases and J dropped 4; count of bases not matched to a gene: 7. CDR3: CASSFSNSGSYEQYF. The DNA for the CDR3 is TGCGCCAGCAGCTTCTCCAATAGCGGGAGTTACGAGCAGTACTTC.

The genes are TRBV5-6 and TRBJ1-1, with a weak D call TRBD1 (5 bases). V shed 2 bases and J shed 5 bases, with 13 bases lying between them. Looked up from germline, CDR1 is SGHDT and CDR2 is YYEEEE. The CDR3 loop spans 14 amino acids. The DNA of the CDR3 is TGTGCCAGCAGCTTCCGAGGGGTCTCAACTGAAGCTTTCTTT. It codes for CASSFRGVSTEAFF.

V usage is TRBV7-9 and J usage is TRBJ2-5, with TRBD2 matching 7 bases. V lost 0 bases, J lost 2 bases, and 0 bases stayed unmatched. The CDR3 sequence is 14 residues long. Per germline, CDR1 SEHNR and CDR2 FQNEAQ (reference sequence). CDR3 amino acids: CASSLAGGQETQYF. CDR3 bases: TGTGCCAGCAGCTTAGCGGGAGGGCAAGAGACCCAGTACTTC.

As concerns this clone: It is likely a read error, because the conserved phenylalanine at the end of the CDR3 is missing. The chain couples TRBV6-1 to TRBJ2-7; TRBD2 might be the D (5 bases). The CDR3 sequence is 12 residues long. Trimming stripped 2 bases from V and 5 bases from J, with 7 bases between. Germline-derived CDR1 and CDR2 are MNHNS and SASEGT. CDR3 DNA: TGTGCCAGCAGTGAAAGAGCGGACGAGCAGTACCTC. Its translation: CASSERADEQYL.

The rearrangement links TRBV2 to TRBJ2-4; 8 bases line up with TRBD2. Trimming cost V 6 bases and J 12 bases; bases outside gene matches: 19. Germline assignment: CDR1 SNHLY and CDR2 FYNNEI. This CDR3 spans 16 amino acids. As DNA, the CDR3 is TGTGCCAGCAGAGCTGGGACTAGGGTCCCGGGGGGGAGTCAGTACTTC. Its protein is CASRAGTRVPGGSQYF.

This chain links TRBV6-5 with TRBJ1-4; the D is unclear. V was pared by 3 bases and J by 2 bases, with 7 bases between. This CDR3 has 14 amino acids. Germline-derived CDR1 and CDR2 are MNHEY and SVGAGI. The CDR3 sequence is CASSYLGTNEKLFF. The CDR3 region has the DNA TGTGCCAGCAGTTATTTGGGGACTAATGAAAAACTGTTTTTT.

The V gene is TRBV2, the J gene TRBJ1-1, with D unclear. The V gene lost 2 bases and the J gene lost 0 bases, with 7 bases spanning the gap. CDR3 length: 14 amino acids. CDR1 SNHLY and CDR2 FYNNEI come from the germline V gene. The chain's CDR3 is CASSEQEMNTEAFF. In nucleotides, the CDR3 is TGTGCCAGCAGTGAACAGGAGATGAACACTGAAGCTTTCTTT.

This clone appeared once. This chain links TRBV2 with TRBJ2-1, with D perhaps matching TRBD2 (6 bases). The CDR3 extends over 18 amino acids. Trimming took 8 bases from V and 9 from J, leaving 32 bases between them. Germline lookup yields CDR1 SNHLY and CDR2 FYNNEI. This chain's CDR3 is CASESHLSGTAAGSEQFF. The CDR3 DNA reads as TGTGCCAGCGAGTCACATCTGTCCGGGACGGCCGCCGGGAGTGAGCAGTTCTTC.

V usage is TRBV6-5 and J usage is TRBJ1-6; D is perhaps TRBD1 (5 bases). CDR1 and CDR2 (germline): MNHEY, SVGAGI. Trimming took off 2 bases at V and 6 bases at J, with 8 bases between the two ends. The CDR3 spans 14 residues. The chain's CDR3 is CASSYRGPNSPLHF. In DNA form, the CDR3 reads TGTGCCAGCAGTTACCGGGGCCCTAATTCACCCCTCCACTTT.

The chain couples TRBV14 to TRBJ2-7, with D maybe TRBD1 (6 bases). The V end was cut by 4 bases, the J end by 3 bases, with 13 bases between. Germline CDR1 is SGHDN and CDR2 is FVKESK. CDR3 length: 14 amino acids. The CDR3 sequence is CASSPGNRDYEQYF. The CDR3 DNA reads as TGTGCCAGCAGCCCAGGGAACAGGGACTACGAGCAGTACTTC.

V usage is TRBV27 and J usage is TRBJ1-2; 7 positions agree with TRBD1. Germline lookup yields CDR1 MNHEY and CDR2 SMNVEV (reference sequence). This CDR3 region has 14 residues. J lost 8 bases, V lost 5 bases, and 11 bases had no gene match. The CDR3 DNA reads TGTGCCAGCAGTCCCCTAGGACAGGTGGAGGGCTACACCTTC. Its translation is CASSPLGQVEGYTF.

The V gene is TRBV6-6, the J gene TRBJ1-4; 7 nucleotides line up with TRBD1. The V and J ends lost 5 bases and 5 bases, in that order; junction bases with no gene match: 5. CDR1 MNHNY and CDR2 SVGAGI come from the germline V gene (reference sequence). The CDR3 sequence is 14 residues long. The CDR3 DNA sequence: TGTGCCAGCAGTACCAGGGGGAGGAATGAAAAACTGTTTTTT. Residues: CASSTRGRNEKLFF.